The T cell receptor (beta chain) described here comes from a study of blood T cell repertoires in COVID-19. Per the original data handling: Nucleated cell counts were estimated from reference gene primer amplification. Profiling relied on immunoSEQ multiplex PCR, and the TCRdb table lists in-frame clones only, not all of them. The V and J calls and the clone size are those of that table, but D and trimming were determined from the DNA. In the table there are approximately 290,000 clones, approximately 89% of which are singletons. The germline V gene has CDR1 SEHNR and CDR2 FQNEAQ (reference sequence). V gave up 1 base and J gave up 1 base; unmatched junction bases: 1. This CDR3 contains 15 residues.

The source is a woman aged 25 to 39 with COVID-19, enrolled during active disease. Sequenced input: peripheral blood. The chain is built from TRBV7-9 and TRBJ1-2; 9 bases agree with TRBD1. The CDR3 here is CASSLVGQGNYGYTF. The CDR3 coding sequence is TGTGCCAGCAGCTTAGTGGGACAGGGTAACTATGGCTACACCTTC.